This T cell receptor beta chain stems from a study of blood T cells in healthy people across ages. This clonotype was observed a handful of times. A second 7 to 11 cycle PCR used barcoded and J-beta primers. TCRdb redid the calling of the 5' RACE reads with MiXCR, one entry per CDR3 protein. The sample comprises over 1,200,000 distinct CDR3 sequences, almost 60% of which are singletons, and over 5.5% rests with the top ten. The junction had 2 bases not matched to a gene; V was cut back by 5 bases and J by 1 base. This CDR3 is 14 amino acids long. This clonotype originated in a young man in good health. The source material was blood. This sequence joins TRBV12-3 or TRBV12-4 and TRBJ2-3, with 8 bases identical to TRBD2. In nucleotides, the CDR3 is TGTGCCAGCAGTGCGGGACTAGGCACAGATACGCAGTATTTT. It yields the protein CASSAGLGTDTQYF.